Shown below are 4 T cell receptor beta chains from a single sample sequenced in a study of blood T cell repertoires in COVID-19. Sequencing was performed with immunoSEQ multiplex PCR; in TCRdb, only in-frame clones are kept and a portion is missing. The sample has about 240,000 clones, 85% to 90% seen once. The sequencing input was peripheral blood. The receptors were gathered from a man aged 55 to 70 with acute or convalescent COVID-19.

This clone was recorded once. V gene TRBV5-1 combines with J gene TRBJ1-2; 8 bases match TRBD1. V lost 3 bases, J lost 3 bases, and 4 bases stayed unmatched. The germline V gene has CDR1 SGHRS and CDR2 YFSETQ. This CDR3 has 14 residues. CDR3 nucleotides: TGCGCCAGCAGCTGGACAGGGAGAGACTATGGCTACACCTTC. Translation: CASSWTGRDYGYTF.

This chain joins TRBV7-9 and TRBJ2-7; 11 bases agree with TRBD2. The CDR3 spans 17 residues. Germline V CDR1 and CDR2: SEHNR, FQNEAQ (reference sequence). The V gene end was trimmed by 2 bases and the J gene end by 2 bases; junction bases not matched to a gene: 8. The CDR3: CASSLLLAGGPAYEQYF. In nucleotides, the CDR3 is TGTGCCAGCAGCTTACTTCTAGCGGGAGGACCAGCCTACGAGCAGTACTTC.

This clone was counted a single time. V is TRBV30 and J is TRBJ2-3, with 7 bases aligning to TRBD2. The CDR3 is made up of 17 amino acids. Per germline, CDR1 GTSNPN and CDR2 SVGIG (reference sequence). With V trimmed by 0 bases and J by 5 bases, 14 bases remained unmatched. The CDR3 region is CAWSVRSSFRGEDTQYF. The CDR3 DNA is TGTGCCTGGAGTGTCCGGTCCAGTTTTCGGGGGGAAGATACGCAGTATTTT.

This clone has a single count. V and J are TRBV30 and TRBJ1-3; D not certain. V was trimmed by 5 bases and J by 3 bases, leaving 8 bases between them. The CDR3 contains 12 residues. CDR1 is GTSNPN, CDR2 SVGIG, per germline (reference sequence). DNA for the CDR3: TGTGCCTGGCTAACGGGTGGAAACACCATATATTTT. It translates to CAWLTGGNTIYF.